This T cell receptor (beta chain) was sequenced for a study of blood T cell repertoires in COVID-19. Study as a whole: The United States, Italy and Spain provided the acute and convalescent COVID-19 samples. T cells, B-cell-depleted T cells, or PBMCs provided the cDNA or gDNA that served as material.

This clone was counted a few times. After removal of 7 bases from V and 7 bases from J, the junction contained 10 bases not matched to a gene. CDR1 and CDR2 from the germline V gene are SNHLY and FYNNEI. This CDR3 has 14 amino acids. Original processing notes: Using reference gene primer amplification, nucleated cell counts were estimated. The assay was immunoSEQ multiplex PCR, and TCRdb's table has in-frame clones only and misses some. V and J calls and clone size come straight from that table; D and trimming were deduced from the DNA. The sample shows 55,000 to 70,000 clones, 60% to 85% of them seen only once.

The rearrangement uses TRBV2 and TRBJ2-7, with 10 bases identical to TRBD1. This TCR was sampled from a human donor in a cohort sampled during active COVID-19. Sequenced material: peripheral blood. The chain's CDR3 is CASTKDRGLGEQYF. In DNA form, the CDR3 reads TGTGCCAGCACCAAAGACAGGGGGCTTGGGGAGCAGTACTTC.